This TCR beta chain appears in the sequencing data of a study of blood T cells in healthy people across ages. General observations from the study: Not knowing donor CMV status may have confounded expanded clonotype changes. The lack of PBMC sorting stopped any conclusive naive versus antigen-experienced comparison.

This clonotype has just a few counts. What it binds is not known. J lost 5 bases, V lost 0 bases, and 5 bases had no gene match. CDR1 and CDR2 (germline): LGHNA, YSLEER. There are 17 residues in the CDR3. Combining a sample-barcoded 5' primer with a J-beta primer mix, a second PCR ran for about 6 to 11 cycles. MiXCR was run by TCRdb on the 5' RACE reads, yielding one entry per CDR3 protein. The sample lists 1,500,000 or so distinct CDR3 sequences, 35% to 45% occurring once. Each donor gave approximately 9.5 milliliters of peripheral blood. Material for sequencing was blood. This receptor was identified in a woman aged 18-35 years in good health. The V gene is TRBV4-3, the J gene TRBJ2-1, with 12 bases lining up with TRBD2. CDR3 DNA: TGCGCCAGCAGCCAAGATCTGGGGACTAGCGGGCACAATGAGCAGTTCTTC. It translates to CASSQDLGTSGHNEQFF.